Listed below are T cell receptor delta chains from one sample, sequenced in a study of Vδ1+ human thymocytes. TCRdb fed the multiplex PCR reads to CATT. The table includes tens of thousands of delta-chain clones, roughly 15% detected once. Sequenced material: Vdelta1+ gamma-delta thymocytes from the thymus. Every receptor here comes from a boy under two years old who had congenital heart surgery. Both conserved end residues are part of each CDR3. Each record gives: V gene, D gene, clone size, J gene, CDR3 DNA, CDR3 protein. The D gene is left open where the match is weak. Size is stated for part of the rows, as once, few or many counts, or as a class when the clone is expanded.

>TRDV1|.|.|TRDJ4
TGTGCTCTTGGGGTCCTAAGGCCTTACTTACGAGTCGGACCCCTGATCTTT
CALGVLRPYLRVGPLIF
>TRDV1|.|.|TRDJ1
TGTGCTCTTGGGGAACTTCATTACGGGATTTTCGATAAACTCATCTTT
CALGELHYGIFDKLIF
>TRDV1|.|.|TRDJ1
TGTGCTCTTGGGGACCTGTCCTTTTCCGGGGGTTGCGATAAACTCATCTTT
CALGDLSFSGGCDKLIF
>TRDV1|TRDD3|.|TRDJ1
TGTGCTCTTGGGGAAGTTCGAGGGTCGGCTTACTGGGGGATAACCGCCTCGTACACCGATAAACTCATCTTT
CALGEVRGSAYWGITASYTDKLIF
>TRDV1|TRDD3|few|TRDJ1
TGTGCTCTTGGGGAACGTCCACTACCGTACTGGGGGTGTGGCGATAAACTCATCTTT
CALGERPLPYWGCGDKLIF
>TRDV1|TRDD3|.|TRDJ1
TGTGCTCTTGGGGACCTTACGTGGCTGGGGGATAGGCTGGCCGATAAACTCATCTTT
CALGDLTWLGDRLADKLIF
>TRDV1|TRDD3|few|TRDJ1
TGTGCTCTTGGACCTCCCTTCTCGACTGGGGGATACGGAACCGATAAACTCATCTTT
CALGPPFSTGGYGTDKLIF
>TRDV1|TRDD3|few|TRDJ1
TGTGCTCTTGGGAATCAGGGACCCGACTGGGGGATCCTACACACCGATAAACTCATCTTT
CALGNQGPDWGILHTDKLIF
>TRDV1|TRDD3|few|TRDJ1
TGTGCTCTTGGGGAAGAGAGCTTTGAGTACTGGGGGATACGGACCGATAAACTCATCTTT
CALGEESFEYWGIRTDKLIF
>TRDV1|TRDD3|.|TRDJ1
TGTGCTCTAAAATCCCCCTTTGTACTGGGGGACACCGATAAACTCATCTTT
CALKSPFVLGDTDKLIF
>TRDV2|TRDD3|.|TRDJ1
TGTGCCTGTGACGCCGTACTGGGGGATACGATCACCGATAAACTCATCTTT
CACDAVLGDTITDKLIF
>TRDV1|TRDD2|few|TRDJ1
TGTGCTCTTGGGGCTCGCCCCAATTCCTACTCTATCAGGGGCCCATGTGAGACCGATAAACTCATCTTT
CALGARPNSYSIRGPCETDKLIF
>TRDV1|TRDD3|few|TRDJ1
TGTGCTCTTGGGGAACCTAGGTCCAATTTCTACTCAAAGGGTGGGGGATACGCGAGTACCGATAAACTCATCTTT
CALGEPRSNFYSKGGGYASTDKLIF
>TRDV1|.|few|TRDJ1
TGTGCTCTTGGGGGGTATGGCAATAGGGGTCCCGGGAAACTTTCAGGGACCGATAAACTCATCTTT
CALGGYGNRGPGKLSGTDKLIF